Many counts were recorded for the clone carrying this TCR beta chain. The antigen remains undetermined. The CDR3 is 15 residues long. Looked up from germline, CDR1 is SGHNT and CDR2 is YYREEE (reference sequence). With 2 bases clipped from V and 3 bases from J, the junction kept 7 bases outside the gene matches. The record originates from a study of T cell repertoires in cytomegalovirus infection. Study findings and constraints: Ex vivo, HLA-C-restricted CMV-specific TCR beta clonotypes prevailed over the rest of the response. Pooled public TCR beta family frequency picked out CMV carriers with the relevant HLA.

TCRdb reanalysed the reads using MiXCR and keeps one entry per CDR3 protein. The sample includes roughly 280,000 distinct CDR3 sequences, approximately 14% of them seen just once. The chain uses TRBV5-4 and TRBJ2-7, with TRBD1 matching 8 bases. The clonotype was recovered from a human donor in good health (CMV status not recorded). Some clones in this sample may be carry-over from other donors' samples. Input material: PBMCs. The CDR3 DNA reads TGTGCCAGCAGCTTACCCGGGACAGGAGTCTACGAGCAGTACTTC. It codes for CASSLPGTGVYEQYF.